This note documents a single TCR beta chain sequence. Its specificity is not known. This sample was taken from a study of T cells after yellow fever vaccination. General observations from the study: The study noted that FACS-sorted repertoires could contain abundant clonotypes contaminating from the bulk population.

TCRdb passed the 5' RACE reads through MiXCR, listing each CDR3 protein once. The repertoire consists of 450,000 to 600,000 distinct CDR3 sequences, with about 17% occurring once and the leading ten covering 17%. The sequence derives from a man aged 18 to 29 who received the YFV17D yellow fever vaccine. This material consisted of PBMCs, taken less than 6 days after the first yellow fever vaccination.

As DNA, the CDR3 is TGCAGTGCTTATAATAGAGGAGGGGCCCTAAGATACAATGAGCAGTTCTTC. Translating gives CSAYNRGGALRYNEQFF. The chain recombines TRBV20-1 with TRBJ2-1; possibly TRBD2 for D (6 bases). CDR1 is DFQATT and CDR2 is SNEGSKA in the germline V gene (reference sequence). V lost 5 bases, J lost 4 bases, and 24 bases lay in between. This CDR3 is 17 amino acids long.